This T cell receptor beta chain emerged from a study of blood T cell repertoires in COVID-19. The overall study: There were acute and convalescent COVID-19 samples, and they came from the United States, Italy and Spain.

The ends were cut back, 0 bases at V and 3 bases at J, with 10 bases in the middle. Germline V CDR1 and CDR2: SGDLS, YYNGEE. CDR3 length: 14 residues. Source study methods: Nucleated cell counts were estimated from reference gene primer amplification. Sequencing was performed with immunoSEQ multiplex PCR; in TCRdb, only in-frame clones are kept and a portion is missing. That table furnishes V, J and clone size, whereas the DNA furnished D and trimming. The sample has roughly 120,000 clones, approximately 88% seen once. The specimen was peripheral blood. The TCR was taken from a woman aged 35 to 49 with acute or convalescent COVID-19. The chain recombines TRBV9 with TRBJ2-7; no clear D. The CDR3 coding sequence is TGTGCCAGCAGCGTAGATCCGACGGGCTACGAGCAGTACTTC. Translated, it gives CASSVDPTGYEQYF.